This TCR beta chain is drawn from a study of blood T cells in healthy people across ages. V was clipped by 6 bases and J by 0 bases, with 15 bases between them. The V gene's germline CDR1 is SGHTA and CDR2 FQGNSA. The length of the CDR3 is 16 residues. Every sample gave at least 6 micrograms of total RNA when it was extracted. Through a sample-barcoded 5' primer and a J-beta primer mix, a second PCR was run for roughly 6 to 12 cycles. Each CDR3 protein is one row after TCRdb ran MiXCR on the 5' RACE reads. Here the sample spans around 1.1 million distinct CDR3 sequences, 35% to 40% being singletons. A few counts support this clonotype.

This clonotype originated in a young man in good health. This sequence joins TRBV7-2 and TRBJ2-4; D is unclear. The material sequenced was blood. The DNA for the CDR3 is TGTGCCAGCAGTCCGGATCGTTACGGAGCCAAAAACATTCAGTACTTC. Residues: CASSPDRYGAKNIQYF.